The rows below give T cell receptor beta chains drawn from one sample of a study of T cells in Graves' hyperthyroidism and ophthalmopathy. TCRdb independently ran MiXCR on the multiplex PCR reads; one entry per CDR3 protein. The sample records under 350,000 distinct CDR3 sequences, over 15% being singletons. The sequenced material came from blood. These receptors originate from a woman between 50 and 59 years old with Graves' hyperthyroidism. The CDR3 runs from the conserved cysteine through the conserved F or W. The D gene is left open where the match is weak. Not every row has a clone size; where given, it reads once, few, many or a size class.

j_call | v_call | clone_size | d_call | cdr3_aa | cdr3_nt
TRBJ1-4 | TRBV2 | many | TRBD1 | CASSRDREEKLFF | TGTGCCAGCAGCCGGGACAGGGAGGAAAAACTGTTTTTT
TRBJ2-4 | TRBV19 | NA | NA | CASWDASGNIQYF | TGTGCCAGCTGGGACGCCTCGGGAAACATTCAGTACTTC
TRBJ2-1 | TRBV28 | NA | NA | CASRDPGPRNEQFF | TGTGCCAGCAGAGACCCCGGCCCCAGGAATGAGCAGTTCTTC
TRBJ2-4 | TRBV2 | NA | TRBD1 | CASSLGQENIQYF | TGTGCCAGCAGTTTAGGACAGGAAAACATTCAGTACTTC
TRBJ2-3 | TRBV3-1 | NA | NA | CASSQVVGPGSTDTQYF | TGTGCCAGCAGCCAAGTGGTTGGGCCAGGGAGCACAGATACGCAGTATTTT
TRBJ2-7 | TRBV7-3 | few | TRBD1 | CASSLGQGGYEQYF | TGTGCCAGCAGCTTAGGACAGGGTGGTTACGAGCAGTACTTC
TRBJ2-5 | TRBV5-1 | NA | TRBD2 | CASSSWSGGETQYF | TGCGCCAGCAGCTCGTGGTCGGGAGGAGAGACCCAGTACTTC
TRBJ2-3 | TRBV20-1 | many | NA | CSARKSDTQYF | TGCAGTGCTAGAAAGTCAGATACGCAGTATTTT
TRBJ1-1 | TRBV5-6 | many | TRBD1 | CASSFGTGAEAFF | TGTGCCAGCAGCTTCGGGACAGGGGCTGAAGCTTTCTTT
TRBJ2-5 | TRBV29-1 | NA | TRBD1 | CSVGDRGQTQYF | TGCAGCGTCGGGGACAGGGGCCAGACCCAGTACTTC
TRBJ1-1 | TRBV28 | many | NA | CASADLQGGTEAFF | TGTGCCAGCGCCGACCTACAGGGTGGCACTGAAGCTTTCTTT
TRBJ2-1 | TRBV20-1 | NA | TRBD2 | CSAREDSGGGNEQFF | TGCAGTGCTAGAGAGGATAGCGGGGGGGGAAATGAGCAGTTCTTC
TRBJ2-5 | TRBV10-1 | NA | NA | CASSETGEVRETQYF | TGCGCCAGCAGTGAGACGGGAGAAGTCCGGGAGACCCAGTACTTC
TRBJ1-4 | TRBV9 | NA | TRBD1 | CASSVRDRVAEKLFF | TGTGCCAGCAGCGTACGAGACAGGGTTGCGGAAAAACTGTTTTTT
TRBJ1-1 | TRBV20-1 | few | TRBD1 | CSARWGQGNTEAFF | TGCAGTGCTAGGTGGGGACAGGGTAACACTGAAGCTTTCTTT
TRBJ1-1 | TRBV7-3 | NA | TRBD1 | CASSPFRGQEAFF | TGTGCCAGCAGCCCTTTTAGGGGGCAAGAAGCTTTCTTT
TRBJ2-7 | TRBV6-5 | NA | NA | CASSYEVIGHEQYF | TGTGCCAGCAGTTACGAGGTGATAGGCCACGAGCAGTACTTC
TRBJ1-6 | TRBV5-1 | few | TRBD1 | CASSLAILRDRRNSPLHF | TGCGCCAGCAGCCTGGCGATTCTCCGGGACAGACGCAATTCACCCCTCCACTTT
TRBJ1-5 | TRBV28 | many | NA | CASSSPEGNSNQPQHF | TGTGCCAGCAGTTCCCCTGAAGGGAATAGCAATCAGCCCCAGCATTTT
TRBJ2-2 | TRBV7-8 | few | NA | CASSSPTVTGELFF | TGTGCCAGCAGCTCCCCGACGGTCACCGGGGAGCTGTTTTTT
TRBJ1-1 | TRBV12-3/TRBV12-4 | NA | NA | CASSLALGVGTEAFF | TGTGCCAGCAGTTTAGCGCTAGGGGTTGGCACTGAAGCTTTCTTT
TRBJ1-5 | TRBV24-1 | NA | TRBD1 | CATSDLWGQGVGQPQHF | TGTGCCACCAGTGATTTGTGGGGACAGGGTGTTGGTCAGCCCCAGCATTTT
TRBJ2-7 | TRBV2 | many | TRBD2 | CASTQAGGSYEQYF | TGTGCCAGCACCCAAGCGGGAGGTTCTTACGAGCAGTACTTC
TRBJ1-4 | TRBV2 | few | NA | CASRGSGYSEKLFF | TGTGCCAGCAGGGGTTCGGGGTATTCTGAAAAACTGTTTTTT
TRBJ2-3 | TRBV7-9 | few | TRBD2 | CASSLERGAGLGDTQYF | TGTGCCAGCAGCTTGGAGCGGGGGGCGGGGCTCGGAGATACGCAGTATTTT
TRBJ1-6 | TRBV28 | few | NA | CASSPPGGGPPLHF | TGTGCCAGCAGTCCCCCTGGTGGAGGCCCACCCCTCCACTTT
TRBJ1-4 | TRBV28 | NA | NA | CASSPTGPTGEKLFF | TGTGCCAGCAGTCCTACAGGGCCCACGGGGGAAAAACTGTTTTTT
TRBJ2-1 | TRBV20-1 | NA | NA | CSAPPRSDFNNEQFF | TGCAGTGCCCCACCCAGAAGCGATTTTAACAATGAGCAGTTCTTC
TRBJ1-1 | TRBV30 | many | NA | CAWWPQNTEAFF | TGTGCCTGGTGGCCGCAGAACACTGAAGCTTTCTTT
TRBJ1-1 | TRBV5-1 | NA | NA | CASSPEGRGGTEAFF | TGCGCCAGCAGCCCGGAGGGCAGGGGAGGCACTGAAGCTTTCTTT
TRBJ1-5 | TRBV11-2 | NA | NA | CASSPGANQPQHF | TGTGCCAGCAGCCCCGGGGCGAATCAGCCCCAGCATTTT
TRBJ2-1 | TRBV29-1 | NA | NA | CSVDPGGNEQFF | TGCAGCGTTGACCCTGGAGGCAATGAGCAGTTCTTC
TRBJ1-1 | TRBV19 | NA | TRBD1 | CASSIYGQGAEAFF | TGTGCCAGTAGTATTTACGGACAGGGGGCTGAAGCTTTCTTT
TRBJ2-2 | TRBV7-2 | many | TRBD2 | CASSLNSGSDTGELFF | TGTGCCAGCAGCTTAAATAGCGGGAGTGACACCGGGGAGCTGTTTTTT
TRBJ2-2 | TRBV10-3 | few | TRBD1 | CATHRGGNTGELFF | TGTGCCACCCACAGGGGCGGGAACACCGGGGAGCTGTTTTTT
TRBJ1-5 | TRBV19 | NA | NA | CASRSGRIRANQPQHF | TGTGCCAGTAGAAGCGGAAGGATCCGGGCGAATCAGCCCCAGCATTTT
TRBJ2-6 | TRBV28 | few | NA | CASSLGFSGANVLTF | TGTGCCAGCAGTTTGGGCTTCTCTGGGGCCAACGTCCTGACTTTC
TRBJ2-3 | TRBV28 | many | NA | CASSLQADTQYF | TGTGCCAGCAGTCTACAGGCAGATACGCAGTATTTT
TRBJ2-7 | TRBV7-6 | NA | TRBD1 | CASSPTGGEAEQYF | TGTGCCAGCAGCCCGACAGGGGGCGAGGCCGAGCAGTACTTC
TRBJ1-5 | TRBV28 | NA | NA | CASGFLVGGNQPQHF | TGTGCCAGTGGTTTCCTAGTGGGGGGCAACCAGCCCCAGCATTTT
TRBJ1-1 | TRBV7-8 | many | NA | CASSPLPDKTEAFF | TGTGCCAGCAGCCCCCTTCCGGACAAGACTGAAGCTTTCTTT
TRBJ2-2 | TRBV7-9 | NA | NA | CASNPPRDGELFF | TGTGCCAGCAACCCCCCGAGGGACGGGGAGCTGTTTTTT
TRBJ1-1 | TRBV19 | few | TRBD1 | CASSVSGGANTEAFF | TGTGCCAGTAGCGTCTCAGGGGGTGCGAACACTGAAGCTTTCTTT
TRBJ2-7 | TRBV10-3 | NA | NA | CASSLSLGFKQYF | TGTGCCAGCAGTCTGAGCTTGGGATTCAAGCAGTACTTC
TRBJ2-5 | TRBV7-9 | NA | TRBD1 | CASSPDRAGTQYF | TGTGCCAGCAGCCCCGACAGGGCAGGGACCCAGTACTTC
TRBJ2-3 | TRBV15 | few | TRBD2 | CATSRDLRRGGTDTQYF | TGTGCCACCAGCAGAGATCTTAGGCGGGGGGGAACAGATACGCAGTATTTT
TRBJ1-2 | TRBV30 | few | TRBD1 | CAWSGARTGERYGYTF | TGTGCCTGGAGTGGGGCCAGGACAGGAGAAAGATATGGCTACACCTTC
TRBJ1-4 | TRBV5-4 | NA | NA | CASSEREREKLFF | TGTGCCAGCAGCGAAAGGGAGAGAGAAAAACTGTTTTTT
TRBJ2-7 | TRBV4-1 | NA | NA | CTSSQGGRNEQYF | TGCACCAGCAGCCAAGGGGGGCGTAACGAGCAGTACTTC
TRBJ2-7 | TRBV5-8 | NA | NA | CASSLPRVYEQYF | TGTGCCAGCAGCTTGCCCAGGGTCTACGAGCAGTACTTC
TRBJ2-1 | TRBV12-5 | NA | NA | CASGFQPSYNEQFF | TGTGCTAGTGGTTTCCAGCCCTCCTACAATGAGCAGTTCTTC
TRBJ2-3 | TRBV27 | many | TRBD2 | CASSLKHSGLAGSSTDTQYF | TGTGCCAGCAGTCTTAAACACTCCGGACTAGCGGGGTCTAGCACAGATACGCAGTATTTT
TRBJ1-2 | TRBV6-5 | few | NA | CASSYTGTYGYTF | TGTGCCAGCAGTTACACCGGGACGTATGGCTACACCTTC
TRBJ2-5 | TRBV7-8 | many | NA | CASSPGQSRKTQYF | TGTGCCAGCAGCCCCGGACAGTCCAGGAAGACCCAGTACTTC
TRBJ2-5 | TRBV28 | many | TRBD2 | CASTSGGGPETQYF | TGTGCCAGCACCTCAGGCGGGGGGCCAGAGACCCAGTACTTC